Listed below are T cell receptor beta chains from one sample, sequenced in a study of sequential checkpoint blockade in melanoma. Repertoires were generated with immunoSEQ multiplex PCR, while TCRdb's copy carries only in-frame clones and drops some. Of some 20,000 clones in the sample, about three fifths are singletons; the top ten hold 17%. The specimen was CD8+ T cells sorted from blood (inferred from file names), collected from a patient given nivolumab and ipilimumab in sequence. The receptors derive from a human donor with melanoma. CDR3s include the opening cysteine and the closing phenylalanine or tryptophan. The D gene is left open where the match is weak. Clone size appears in some rows only: once, few, many, or a class for an expanded clone.

j_gene,abundance,v_gene,d_gene,CDR3aa,CDR3nt
TRBJ2-2,few,TRBV9,NA,CASSDPEGLPNTGELFF,TGTGCCAGCAGCGACCCGGAGGGGCTACCGAACACCGGGGAGCTGTTTTTT
TRBJ1-5,once,TRBV19,NA,CASSSTGNQPQHF,TGTGCCAGTAGCTCTACGGGCAATCAGCCCCAGCATTTT
TRBJ2-3,NA,TRBV4-1,TRBD2,CASSYGTSRDTQYF,TGCGCCAGCAGCTACGGGACTAGCCGGGATACGCAGTATTTT
TRBJ1-6,once,TRBV10-3,NA,CASAREDLSYNSPLHF,TGTGCCAGCGCTCGGGAGGACCTCTCCTATAATTCACCCCTCCACTTT
TRBJ2-4,NA,TRBV2,NA,CASSEASSFSAKNIQYF,TGTGCCAGCAGTGAAGCCTCTTCGTTTTCAGCCAAAAACATTCAGTACTTC
TRBJ2-2,NA,TRBV10-3,NA,CAIREGPLGPVTGELFF,TGTGCCATCAGAGAGGGTCCATTGGGCCCGGTCACCGGGGAGCTGTTTTTT
TRBJ2-1,NA,TRBV6-6,NA,CASSPGNEQFF,TGTGCCAGCAGTCCCGGCAATGAGCAGTTCTTC
TRBJ1-1,NA,TRBV5-1,NA,CASSLGYGGANTEAFF,TGCGCCAGCAGCTTGGGCTATGGGGGGGCGAACACTGAAGCTTTCTTT
TRBJ2-7,NA,TRBV9,NA,CASSVAPEGSYEQYF,TGTGCCAGCAGCGTAGCTCCAGAGGGCTCCTACGAGCAGTACTTC
TRBJ2-3,NA,TRBV7-9,TRBD1,CASSSAGGLGDTQYF,TGTGCCAGCAGCTCTGCAGGGGGCTTGGGGGATACGCAGTATTTT
TRBJ1-1,NA,TRBV25-1,NA,CASSAGEGAFF,TGTGCCAGCAGTGCAGGGGAGGGAGCTTTCTTT
TRBJ1-2,few,TRBV11-1,TRBD1,CASSLTTGGKGYTF,TGTGCCAGCAGCTTGACGACAGGGGGCAAGGGCTACACCTTC
TRBJ1-1,NA,TRBV9,NA,CASSVGELRPGRDTEAFF,TGTGCCAGCAGCGTAGGGGAGCTTCGTCCGGGTAGGGACACTGAAGCTTTCTTT
TRBJ2-5,few,TRBV7-6,TRBD2,CASSLAASGQETQYF,TGTGCCAGCAGCTTAGCGGCTAGCGGGCAAGAGACCCAGTACTTC
TRBJ2-3,NA,TRBV29-1,NA,CSVELTDTQYF,TGCAGCGTTGAACTCACAGATACGCAGTATTTT
TRBJ2-7,NA,TRBV27,NA,CASSFVTGESSYEQYF,TGTGCCAGCAGTTTTGTAACCGGGGAAAGCTCCTACGAGCAGTACTTC
TRBJ2-1,once,TRBV9,TRBD2,CASSAGLANEQFF,TGTGCCAGCAGCGCGGGACTAGCGAATGAGCAGTTCTTC
TRBJ1-5,NA,TRBV27,NA,CASSQAGALNQPQHF,TGTGCCAGCAGCCAGGCGGGGGCGCTTAATCAGCCCCAGCATTTT
TRBJ2-7,NA,TRBV30,NA,CAWSPTPSGEQYF,TGTGCCTGGAGTCCAACTCCTTCAGGCGAGCAGTACTTC
TRBJ1-1,few,TRBV27,TRBD1,CASSYIDRVTEAFF,TGTGCCAGCAGTTATATCGACAGGGTCACTGAAGCTTTCTTT
TRBJ2-5,NA,TRBV11-2,NA,CASSRAGSIQETQYF,TGTGCCAGCAGCCGAGCAGGGTCGATTCAAGAGACCCAGTACTTC
TRBJ2-3,NA,TRBV14,NA,CASSPIRAGIGDTQYF,TGTGCCAGCAGCCCAATAAGAGCCGGGATAGGGGATACGCAGTATTTT
TRBJ2-1,NA,TRBV7-3,NA,CASSLNGYNEQFF,TGTGCCAGCAGCTTAAACGGCTACAATGAGCAGTTCTTC
TRBJ1-1,NA,TRBV5-5,NA,CASSLDVSTEAFF,TGTGCCAGCAGCTTGGACGTGAGCACTGAAGCTTTCTTT
TRBJ1-2,few,TRBV7-9,NA,CASSLSGGPFNYGYTF,TGTGCCAGCAGCTTGTCGGGGGGGCCTTTTAACTATGGCTACACCTTC
TRBJ2-7,NA,TRBV7-6,NA,CASSLDQGAAYEQYF,TGTGCCAGCAGCTTGGACCAAGGGGCTGCCTACGAGCAGTACTTC
TRBJ2-6,NA,TRBV6-6,NA,CASSLQSGANVLTF,TGTGCCAGCAGTTTACAATCTGGGGCCAACGTCCTGACTTTC
TRBJ1-2,NA,TRBV6-1,NA,CASSLTGTGGYGYTF,TGTGCCAGCAGTTTAACAGGGACGGGAGGCTATGGCTACACCTTC
TRBJ2-5,NA,TRBV5-8,TRBD2,CASSFIGTSGSRETQYF,TGTGCCAGCAGCTTTATTGGAACTAGCGGGAGTAGAGAGACCCAGTACTTC
TRBJ1-5,few,TRBV5-6,TRBD1,CASSLGQGYNQPQHF,TGTGCCAGCAGCCTTGGACAGGGATACAATCAGCCCCAGCATTTT